Listed below are T cell receptor beta chains from one sample, sequenced in a study of STAT3 mutations in large granular lymphocyte leukemia. Clones were sequenced by immunoSEQ multiplex PCR, and TCRdb holds only the in-frame ones, with some missing. The repertoire holds around 6,600 clones, with less than 60% as singletons. The sequencing input was peripheral blood mononuclear cells. The origin of the receptors is a boy between 10 and 17 years old with T-cell large granular lymphocyte leukemia. Some clones in this sample may be carry-over from other donors' samples. Each CDR3 is given without its conserved first and last residue.

V gene	J gene	CDR3 protein
TRBV20-1	TRBJ1-2	SARDSFIYT
TRBV30	TRBJ2-5	AWSVAGETQY
TRBV30	TRBJ2-5	AWSNPGQGLQETQY
TRBV28	TRBJ1-2	ASSLWDRGGYGYT
TRBV5-1	TRBJ2-1	ASSLSQGANEQF
TRBV6-6	TRBJ2-4	ASSYSGTLAKNIQY
TRBV30	TRBJ1-2	AWSGSLLGGYT
TRBV18	TRBJ2-1	ASSPGTSGSNEQF
TRBV30	TRBJ1-5	AWSVGGGNNQPQH
TRBV15	TRBJ1-1	ATSRDQGGSTEAF
TRBV4-3	TRBJ2-1	ASSQEPGDSNEQF
TRBV30	TRBJ2-1	AWRSVAGGLNEQF
TRBV30	TRBJ2-1	AWTPTSPNEQF
TRBV6-5	TRBJ2-7	ASSSPSASSYEQY
TRBV5-1	TRBJ1-6	ASSLEGQGDSPLH
TRBV4-1	TRBJ2-7	ASSPTSWPNYEQY
TRBV5-8	TRBJ2-1	ASSLGQHSSYNEQF
TRBV6-6	TRBJ2-7	ASSPGQVYEQY
TRBV4-1	TRBJ1-6	ASSQGVIGLRSYNSPLH
TRBV4-1	TRBJ2-7	ASSQEATGVREQY
TRBV27	TRBJ1-6	ASSLSTGPNSPLH
TRBV30	TRBJ1-5	AWSTTDSYSNQPQH
TRBV18	TRBJ1-2	ASSLKEGDYGYT
TRBV6-5	TRBJ1-1	ASIAGMNTEAF
TRBV30	TRBJ2-1	AWSVLSYNEQF
TRBV7-8	TRBJ2-7	ASSFNGGGYEQY
TRBV14	TRBJ2-7	ASSQDPGTGDSYEQY
TRBV5-8	TRBJ1-5	ASSREENQPQH
TRBV7-9	TRBJ2-7	ASSPRGLANYEQY
TRBV6-5	TRBJ1-2	ASSHYTTGYGGYT
TRBV9	TRBJ2-7	ASSVAGTNTYEQY
TRBV4-3	TRBJ1-2	ASSQGQNYGYT
TRBV29-1	TRBJ2-7	SVEISMGPVLSYEQY
TRBV7-2	TRBJ2-7	ASSLVGTAIIISYEQY
TRBV5-1	TRBJ1-1	ASSFEEGKAF
TRBV10-3	TRBJ1-5	AVRADNQPQH
TRBV5-4	TRBJ1-2	ASSPRDGYGYT
TRBV6-6	TRBJ1-2	ASRNQGPNYGYT
TRBV6-6	TRBJ1-2	ATATRQGVVGYT
TRBV30	TRBJ1-5	AWSADGMQQPQH
TRBV5-4	TRBJ2-7	ASSLEAGATYEQY
TRBV14	TRBJ2-7	ASSQGAGSGYEQY
TRBV30	TRBJ2-7	AWSVRRVSEQY
TRBV5-1	TRBJ2-7	ASSRGDDEQY
TRBV6-1	TRBJ2-2	ASSEDETGELF
TRBV7-9	TRBJ2-2	ASPRDRDPGELF
TRBV30	TRBJ1-1	AWSPRDRGLLTEAF
TRBV4-1	TRBJ2-7	ASSQDGVGSSYEQY
TRBV13	TRBJ2-7	ASSLTRVEQY
TRBV29-1	TRBJ1-1	SVGGGTEAF
TRBV5-4	TRBJ1-6	ASSRWGAGSPLH
TRBV6-1	TRBJ2-7	ASSTAGASTYEQY
TRBV5-5	TRBJ2-7	ASSLSNLYEQY
TRBV5-1	TRBJ2-5	ASSLTLTVAQETQY
TRBV5-1	TRBJ1-1	ASSLGGGTEAF
TRBV5-1	TRBJ2-7	ASSLALLDRDEQY
TRBV5-1	TRBJ1-6	ASSLGVGGNSPLH